This entry lists 6 T cell receptor beta chains sequenced from one sample in a study of shared clonotypes between healthy human individuals (dated by TCRdb to 2020 to 2022). The receptor library was made with the immunoSEQ multiplex PCR assay. Entries here come from immuneACCESS through TCRdb and include only in-frame sequences with V and J called. Some clones fail to appear in such tables; in the studies checked, an unresolved V gene covers under half of the shortfall, and the cause of the remainder is unknown. The sample table lists roughly 2.2 million clones, 85% to 95% of them with a count of one. The top ten hold approximately 0.4% of the sample. Sequenced material: naive CD4+ T cells from PBMCs. The cell subset or site label, read with the paper, signifies: CD45RA+ positively selected. The origin of the receptors is a man younger than 35 in good health. Some clones in this sample may be carry-over from other donors' samples.

The chain has TRBV27 and TRBJ1-2, with 7 positions matching TRBD1. V lost 4 bases and J lost 5; bases outside the gene matches: 10. This CDR3 contains 15 residues. Germline V gene sequence: CDR1 MNHEY, CDR2 SMNVEV (reference sequence). CDR3 in amino acids: CASSSTRGLVYGYTF. The CDR3 DNA follows: TGTGCCAGCAGTTCAACCAGGGGGTTGGTTTATGGCTACACCTTC.

The chain recombines TRBV2 with TRBJ1-1, with TRBD1 identical over 9 bases. This CDR3 is built from 14 residues. The germline V gene encodes CDR1 SNHLY and CDR2 FYNNEI. V shed 6 bases, J shed 1 base, and the junction held 3 bases outside the gene matches. The CDR3 sequence is CASRQGARNTEAFF. Here the CDR3 DNA reads TGTGCCAGCAGACAGGGGGCGAGGAACACTGAAGCTTTCTTT.

V usage is TRBV6-6 and J usage is TRBJ2-7; no definite D call. CDR3 length equals 14 residues. CDR1 MNHNY and CDR2 SVGAGI come from the germline V gene (reference sequence). V lost 0 bases to trimming and J lost 3 bases, with 9 bases between them. CDR3: CASSYSSSNYEQYF. The DNA for the CDR3 is TGTGCCAGCAGTTACTCCTCCTCCAACTACGAGCAGTACTTC.

V gene TRBV11-2 combines with J gene TRBJ2-2, with 7 bases lining up with TRBD1. This CDR3 contains 14 residues. Germline assignment: CDR1 SGHAT and CDR2 FQNNGV. J gave up 3 bases and V 4 bases, and 2 bases lay outside the gene matches. This chain's CDR3 is CASSSTGDTGELFF. In DNA form, the CDR3 reads TGTGCCAGCAGCTCCACAGGGGACACCGGGGAGCTGTTTTTT.

This rearrangement joins TRBV5-1 to TRBJ1-3; TRBD1 is a possible D gene (5 bases). V gave up 3 bases and J gave up 0 bases, with 7 bases separating them. This CDR3 spans 14 amino acids. Germline assignment: CDR1 SGHRS and CDR2 YFSETQ. The CDR3 DNA is TGCGCCAGCAGCTCAGGGTTCTCTGGAAACACCATATATTTT. It encodes CASSSGFSGNTIYF. Full variable domain (outside the CDR3, taken from reference TRBV5-1 and TRBJ1-3): KAGVTQTPRYLIKTRGQQVTLSCSPISGHRSVSWYQQTPGQGLQFLFEYFSETQRNKGNFPGRFSGRQFSNSRSEMNVSTLELGDSALYLCASSSGFSGNTIYFGEGSWLTVV.

This sequence joins TRBV19 and TRBJ1-5; no definite D call. This CDR3 has 12 amino acids. Germline CDR1 is LNHDA and CDR2 is SQIVND (reference sequence). The ends were cut back, 2 bases at V and 11 bases at J, with 10 bases in the middle. The CDR3 here is CASSIIGSTQHF. In nucleotides, the CDR3 is TGTGCCAGTAGTATAATAGGGTCCACCCAGCATTTT.